A selection of T cell receptor beta chains follows, all from one sample in a study of blood T cell repertoires in COVID-19. Assay used: immunoSEQ multiplex PCR; TCRdb lists only in-frame clones, some missing. The sample lists about 140,000 clones; about 90% were seen once. What was sequenced was peripheral blood. These TCRs come from a woman at least 80 years old with acute or convalescent COVID-19. Each CDR3 is given with its conserved first and last residue. D genes are given only for firm matches. Clone size is shown for a subset of rows, as once, few, many or a class of expanded clone.

.	TRBJ2-1	TRBD2	TRBV11-2	TGTGCCAGCAGCCACGGGACTAGCGGCCACAATGAGCAGTTCTTC	CASSHGTSGHNEQFF
.	TRBJ1-1	.	TRBV9	TGTGCCAGCAGCGTAAATGGGGCGCAGACTGAAGCTTTCTTT	CASSVNGAQTEAFF
.	TRBJ2-2	.	TRBV24-1	TGTGCCACCAGCTCAACGGCGGGTGAGAAGAACACCGGGGAGCTGTTTTTT	CATSSTAGEKNTGELFF
.	TRBJ2-7	TRBD1	TRBV7-2	TGTGCCAGCAGCTTAGGACAGGGGATCCCCTACGAGCAGTACTTC	CASSLGQGIPYEQYF
.	TRBJ2-7	TRBD1	TRBV5-1	TGCGCCAGCAGCTTGGGGACAGGGGGCGAGCAGTACTTC	CASSLGTGGEQYF
.	TRBJ1-1	TRBD1	TRBV30	TGTGCCACCCAGACAGGGGACACTGAAGCTTTCTTT	CATQTGDTEAFF
.	TRBJ1-2	TRBD1	TRBV29-1	TGCAGCGTGGCTAGGGAAACAGGGGGATTGGCAAACTATGGCTACACCTTC	CSVARETGGLANYGYTF
.	TRBJ2-5	TRBD1	TRBV9	TGTGCCAGCAGCGTTGGGACAGGGGGCTCGGAGACCCAGTACTTC	CASSVGTGGSETQYF
.	TRBJ1-1	.	TRBV9	TGTGCCAGCAGCACACGGACAGAGACTATGAACACTGAAGCTTTCTTT	CASSTRTETMNTEAFF
.	TRBJ2-2	TRBD2	TRBV4-1	TGCGCCAGCAGCCAAGATAACGCGGGGGGGAGAACCGGGGAGCTGTTTTTT	CASSQDNAGGRTGELFF
.	TRBJ1-5	.	TRBV18	TGTGCCAGCTCACCCTCGACAGTTTATAGCAATCAGCCCCAGCATTTT	CASSPSTVYSNQPQHF
.	TRBJ2-5	.	TRBV5-6	TGTGCCAGCAGCTCGGACAGACTAGAGACCCAGTACTTC	CASSSDRLETQYF
.	TRBJ2-2	.	TRBV19	TGTGCCAGTAGTATAGGGCCGTACACCGGGGAGCTGTTTTTT	CASSIGPYTGELFF
.	TRBJ1-2	.	TRBV7-2	TGTGCCAGCAGCCGGATACTATTGGGGGGGGATGGCTACACCTTC	CASSRILLGGDGYTF
.	TRBJ1-6	.	TRBV3-1/TRBV3-2	TGTGCCAGCAGCCAAGTAGCCGGGGGTAATTCACCCCTCCACTTT	CASSQVAGGNSPLHF
once	TRBJ2-7	TRBD1	TRBV27	TGTGCCAGCAGTTGGGACAGTGACTACGAGCAGTACTTC	CASSWDSDYEQYF
.	TRBJ2-7	TRBD1	TRBV11-3	TGTGCCAGCAGCCCGGGACAGAGCTTTGCCGAGCAGTACTTC	CASSPGQSFAEQYF